This T cell receptor beta chain was identified during a study of spatial heterogeneity in lung cancer (dated by TCRdb to the late 2010s). For the study in its entirety: Beta-chain transcripts were consistently detected in greater numbers than alpha-chain transcripts, which likely reflects a higher abundance of beta-chain transcripts. In the raw uncorrected reads, each unique combination of TCR and UMI appeared more than ten times on average. The study quantitatively compared TCR alpha and beta repertoires across multiple tumor regions, matched nontumor lung and blood in non-small cell lung cancer. Nonsynonymous mutation counts, determined by whole-exome sequencing of tumor tissue, were related to TCR repertoire features. Both alpha and beta chains were TCR-sequenced in samples taken at surgery, namely 220 tumor regions, 64 matched nontumor lung samples and some 53 PBMC samples. The study at large found these results: Additional single-cell paired TCR alpha and beta sequencing was considered necessary to confirm, at a functional level, the hypothesis that regional TCRs recognize regional mutations.

This clonotype registers as medium-sized (0.01 to 0.1%) within its sample. Its antigen target is currently unknown. No base quality information exists; no much larger clone differs at one position. The size of this beta chain means little, since it is a stray read in a library made for alpha chains. From cysteine to phenylalanine, the CDR3 is 16 amino acids long. Only the CDR3 region is kept as DNA, spanning 48 bases read in frame from base 1. As encoded in the germline V gene, CDR1 is KGHDR while CDR2 is SFDVKD. V lost 0 bases and J lost 0 bases; the stretch between them is 8 bases long. The time point label here, explained by the study, means: sample taken at primary tumor resection. Without any cell sorting, TCR sequencing was performed on whole RNA extracted either from tumor and nontumor lung tissue or from cryopreserved PBMC samples. The donors were some 72 patients from the lung TRACERx cohort who had early-stage, untreated non-small cell lung cancer. Only patients with enough RNA available from two or more tumor regions were chosen for TCR sequencing. A lung pathologist reviewed the tumor and adjacent nontumor lung specimens before the specimens were selected.

The library was produced with 5' RACE. Sequencing was carried out with a NextSeq 500. In the TCR library protocol, a unique molecular identifier was attached to each TCR cDNA molecule so that PCR and sequencing errors could be corrected. From the authors' description of their analysis: Decombinator tools were used for TCR identification, UMI-based error correction and CDR3 extraction. TCRs above a frequency of 2 per 1,000, corresponding to the top 1% of the tumor frequency distribution, were defined as expanded. Each repertoire was subsampled 100 times to 5,000 TCRs, after which Renyi diversity was computed with the R vegan package. CDR3 similarity networks were constructed using string-kernel similarity of amino acid triplets, with links drawn between CDR3s whose pairwise similarity was above 0.82. TCRdb applied fastp at Q25 and MiXCR to the public reads, then kept only in-frame beta chains. A single entry per CDR3 protein holds the most common genes and DNA from its merged rows. It is TCRdb's table, rather than the study itself, that gives the V and J calls and clone size. The sample profile shows roughly 10,000 distinct CDR3 sequences; around 3.9% of them were found once. The ten largest clones represent 6% to 9.5% of the sample.

The chain joins TRBV24-1 to TRBJ2-4; the D gene cannot be named for sure. The source material was normal lung tissue next to the tumor, sampled at surgery. This receptor was obtained from a male donor with early-stage non-small cell lung cancer. The DNA sequence is TGTGCCACCAGTGATTTGGGTCAGATAGCCAAAAACATTCAGTACTTC. Its protein is CATSDLGQIAKNIQYF.